A selection of T cell receptor beta chains follows, all from one sample in a study of blood T cell repertoires in COVID-19. Sequenced by immunoSEQ multiplex PCR; TCRdb stores in-frame clones only, minus some. The sample has tens of thousands of clones; 70% to 85% are singletons. The sample comprised peripheral blood. The source is a man in his fifties or sixties with acute or convalescent COVID-19. Both conserved end residues are part of each CDR3. Fields, in order: J gene, CDR3 length, V gene, CDR3 protein.

J: TRBJ1-1
length: 16
V: TRBV10-3
CDR3: CAISEPRAGGGTEAFF

J: TRBJ2-7
length: 15
V: TRBV27
CDR3: CASSSGAGTGYEQYF

J: TRBJ2-7
length: 15
V: TRBV5-6
CDR3: CASSPAGTGFIWQYF

J: TRBJ1-1
length: 13
V: TRBV14
CDR3: CASSQLPRSEAFF

J: TRBJ2-7
length: 15
V: TRBV19
CDR3: CASSIVGGGTYEQYF

J: TRBJ2-3
length: 13
V: TRBV5-1
CDR3: CASSLVSTDTQYF

J: TRBJ2-7
length: 17
V: TRBV15
CDR3: CATSSDQGLGLYYEQYF

J: TRBJ1-6
length: 15
V: TRBV6-4
CDR3: CASSDSYRGDSPLHF

J: TRBJ2-2
length: 11
V: TRBV21-1
CDR3: CATLGVGELFF

J: TRBJ2-7
length: 18
V: TRBV5-1
CDR3: CASSLIGTSGRSSYEQYF

J: TRBJ2-2
length: 15
V: TRBV6-5
CDR3: CASRRTSANTGELFF

J: TRBJ2-7
length: 13
V: TRBV29-1
CDR3: CSATGQGTYEQYF

J: TRBJ2-3
length: 16
V: TRBV10-3
CDR3: CAIKETGNPNTDTQYF

J: TRBJ1-1
length: 15
V: TRBV4-1
CDR3: CASSQDQGLVTEAFF

J: TRBJ2-3
length: 16
V: TRBV5-1
CDR3: CASSRASGGTGDTQYF

J: TRBJ2-7
length: 16
V: TRBV28
CDR3: CASSSPGQGNDYEQYF

J: TRBJ2-1
length: 15
V: TRBV5-4
CDR3: CASRPTGWSYNEQFF

J: TRBJ2-1
length: 15
V: TRBV11-2
CDR3: CASSAPIRGPNEQFF

J: TRBJ2-3
length: 16
V: TRBV5-1
CDR3: CASSLDAWASTDTQYF

J: TRBJ2-2
length: 16
V: TRBV2
CDR3: CASSVSGGGNTGELFF

J: TRBJ1-1
length: 14
V: TRBV9
CDR3: CASSEQGDVTEAFF

J: TRBJ2-3
length: 16
V: TRBV18
CDR3: CASSPSTGEGTDTQYF

J: TRBJ2-1
length: 14
V: TRBV6-5
CDR3: CASSYLLAGGPQFF

J: TRBJ2-2
length: 16
V: TRBV4-1
CDR3: CASSQEEGYGTGELFF

J: TRBJ2-5
length: 13
V: TRBV5-4
CDR3: CASSLQGIETQYF

J: TRBJ2-3
length: 15
V: TRBV7-3
CDR3: CASSPFSVATDTQYF

J: TRBJ2-7
length: 13
V: TRBV2
CDR3: CASTNTVGGEQYF

J: TRBJ2-7
length: 15
V: TRBV14
CDR3: CASSQAWTRSNEQYF

J: TRBJ1-3
length: 16
V: TRBV10-3
CDR3: CAISDTGSKAGNTIYF

J: TRBJ1-1
length: 15
V: TRBV5-1
CDR3: CASSLAGASSTEAFF

J: TRBJ1-2
length: 15
V: TRBV24-1
CDR3: CATRGTGMVPYGYTF

J: TRBJ1-1
length: 13
V: TRBV12-3/TRBV12-4
CDR3: CASTHDRRTEAFF

J: TRBJ2-7
length: 12
V: TRBV18
CDR3: CASSQDRDEQYF